This TCR beta chain was sequenced during a study of cytomegalovirus exposure and HLA in healthy donors. The PCR had 60 Vbeta and 13 Jbeta primers. Method: immunoSEQ multiplex PCR; TCRdb's copy keeps in-frame clones and lacks some. Its listing shows fewer than 250,000 clones. This CDR3 has 18 amino acids. Germline CDR1 and CDR2: SGHNT and YENEEA. V trimming: 0 bases; J trimming: 3 bases; junction bases outside the gene matches: 7. The chain employs TRBV11-3 and TRBJ2-1; 11 bases align to TRBD1. The sequence was obtained from a woman in her 30s in good health and CMV-seropositive. Sequencing was carried out using PBMCs. Here the CDR3 DNA reads TGTGCCAGCAGCTTAGATCAGGGAGGGACAGGGGGCTACAATGAGCAGTTCTTC. This encodes CASSLDQGGTGGYNEQFF.